This T cell receptor (beta chain) comes out of a study of blood T cell repertoires in COVID-19. Study background: Before being deemed recovered, Cohort 3 donors had two negative PCRs, clearance, or symptom resolution. PBMCs, B-cell-depleted T cells, or T cells provided the cDNA or gDNA that made up the material.

This clone turned up a few times. Participant age was about 18 to 89 years, and participants resided in fewer than 30 US areas. The V and J ends lost 0 bases and 3 bases respectively, with 6 bases between them. Looked up from germline, CDR1 is MGHRA and CDR2 is YSYEKL. The CDR3 consists of 13 residues. In the authors' workflow: Amplification of reference gene primers provided the estimated nucleated cell counts. Using immunoSEQ multiplex PCR, the repertoire was profiled, and TCRdb retains in-frame clones only, with some absent. That table is the source of V, J and clone size, and D and trimming were worked out from the DNA. The top ten clones hold approximately 1.9% of a sample with more than 300,000 clones, about 90% of them seen once.

Source material: PBMCs or T cells enriched from blood (not recorded which). The chain recombines TRBV4-1 with TRBJ2-7; D uncertain. The origin of this receptor is a man aged 40-50 years in a cohort exposed to, infected with or recovered from COVID-19 (not recorded which). The CDR3 DNA sequence: TGCGCCAGCAGCCAAGAGCCCTACTACGAGCAGTACTTC. It codes for CASSQEPYYEQYF.